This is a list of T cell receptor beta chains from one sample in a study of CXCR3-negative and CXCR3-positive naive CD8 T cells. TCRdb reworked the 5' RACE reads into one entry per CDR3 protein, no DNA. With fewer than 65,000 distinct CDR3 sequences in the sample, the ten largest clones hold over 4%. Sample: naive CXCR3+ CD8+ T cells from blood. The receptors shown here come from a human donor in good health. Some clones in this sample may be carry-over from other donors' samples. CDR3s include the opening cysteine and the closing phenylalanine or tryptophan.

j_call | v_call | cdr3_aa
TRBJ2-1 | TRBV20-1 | CSARDLGLVIYRSGEQFF
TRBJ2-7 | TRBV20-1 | CSARGTGPYEQYF
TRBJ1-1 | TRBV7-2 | CASSPTGLTDRAFF
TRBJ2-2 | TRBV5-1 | CASSTSARRGGYTGELFF
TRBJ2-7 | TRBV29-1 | CSVKGVKDPSYEQYF
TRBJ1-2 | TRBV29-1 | CSAGKVASNYGYTF
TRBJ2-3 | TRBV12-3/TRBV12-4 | CASSFITDTQYF
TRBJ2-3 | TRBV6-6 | CASRRVGGTTDTQYF
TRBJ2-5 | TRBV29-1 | CSLRNFGPGEETQYF
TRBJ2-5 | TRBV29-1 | CSVRPVDSGRIQETQYF
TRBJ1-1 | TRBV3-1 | CASSPGEDTEAFF
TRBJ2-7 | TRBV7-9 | CASSLEGNEQYF
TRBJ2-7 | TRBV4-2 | CASSQDHRGSSYEQYF
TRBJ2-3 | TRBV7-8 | CASSSTGSSTDTQYF
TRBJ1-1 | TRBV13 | CASSFFADRVTEAFF
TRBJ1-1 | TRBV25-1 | CASSVGDTEAFF
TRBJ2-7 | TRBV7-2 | CASSPSPGLSYEQYF
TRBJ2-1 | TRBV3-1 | CASSQESLVQQFF
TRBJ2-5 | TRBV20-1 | CSARGNSGGWRETQYF
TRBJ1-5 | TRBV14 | CASSRLGGQPQHF
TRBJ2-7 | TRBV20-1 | CSASGESSYEQYF
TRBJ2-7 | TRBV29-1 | CSVVPEYEQYF
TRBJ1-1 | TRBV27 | CASSARGLNTEAFF
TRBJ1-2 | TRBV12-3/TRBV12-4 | CASRRGQGVGGYTF
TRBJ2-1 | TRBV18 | CASSPEQGGSYNEQFF
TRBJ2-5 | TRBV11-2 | CASSFYFQGSSFQETQYF
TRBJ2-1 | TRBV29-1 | CSVEYYDNEQFF
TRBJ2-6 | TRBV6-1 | CASSERGSGANVLTF
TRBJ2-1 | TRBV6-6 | CASSPSGTSGNNEQFF
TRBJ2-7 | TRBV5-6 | CASSLVYQGFDEQYF
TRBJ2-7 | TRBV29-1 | CSVEKARPYEQYF
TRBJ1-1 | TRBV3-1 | CASSQDQAGIVGAFF